A selection of T cell receptor beta chains follows, all from one sample in a study of blood T cell repertoires in COVID-19. Assay: immunoSEQ multiplex PCR; the TCRdb copy retains only in-frame clones and omits some. The sample consists of around 59,000 clones, roughly four fifths of them appearing once. The sample comprised peripheral blood. Receptors were obtained from a human donor in a cohort sampled during active COVID-19. Each CDR3 is given with its conserved first and last residue. The D gene is left open where the match is weak. Size is omitted from some rows. Given values are once, few, many or a class for expanded clones.

V	size	D	J	CDR3	DNA
TRBV7-9	-	-	TRBJ2-1	CASSLEVPGDEQFF	TGTGCCAGCAGCTTAGAGGTCCCGGGGGATGAGCAGTTCTTC
TRBV19	-	TRBD1	TRBJ2-1	CASSTDRGPGFF	TGTGCCAGTAGTACGGACAGGGGGCCTGGGTTCTTC
TRBV18	-	-	TRBJ1-1	CASSPPGSLNTEAFF	TGTGCCAGCTCACCGCCGGGTAGTCTGAACACTGAAGCTTTCTTT
TRBV5-1	-	-	TRBJ2-7	CASSLVGRGAEEQYF	TGCGCCAGCAGCTTGGTAGGCAGGGGGGCCGAGGAGCAGTACTTC
TRBV9	-	TRBD1	TRBJ1-5	CASSEGTGGQPQHF	TGTGCCAGCAGCGAGGGGACAGGGGGACAGCCCCAGCATTTT
TRBV6-2/TRBV6-3	few	TRBD1	TRBJ1-1	CASSYNSGGTEAFF	TGTGCCAGCAGTTACAATTCAGGGGGCACTGAAGCTTTCTTT
TRBV9	-	-	TRBJ1-5	CASSVGTGNQPQHF	TGTGCCAGCAGCGTAGGCACAGGCAATCAGCCCCAGCATTTT
TRBV21-1	-	-	TRBJ1-1	CASSRQSMGQGGNTEAFF	TGTGCCAGCAGCAGGCAGTCAATGGGGCAGGGAGGGAACACTGAAGCTTTCTTT
TRBV27	-	TRBD1	TRBJ1-2	CASSPSTGSKDYTF	TGTGCCAGCAGTCCTTCGACAGGGAGTAAGGACTACACCTTC
TRBV7-2	-	TRBD2	TRBJ2-7	CASSYTSGYEQYF	TGTGCCAGCAGCTATACTAGCGGCTACGAGCAGTACTTC
TRBV15	-	TRBD1	TRBJ2-2	CATSTTGVSGELFF	TGTGCCACCAGCACCACAGGGGTATCCGGGGAGCTGTTTTTT
TRBV5-6	-	-	TRBJ1-5	CASTTWGGLGNQPQHF	TGTGCCAGCACGACCTGGGGGGGCTTAGGTAATCAGCCCCAGCATTTT
TRBV28	-	TRBD2	TRBJ2-7	CASTRKTASGRPYEQYF	TGTGCCAGCACCCGAAAGACCGCAAGCGGGAGGCCTTACGAGCAGTACTTC
TRBV28	-	TRBD2	TRBJ2-7	CASSSSGSKVYEQYF	TGTGCCAGCAGTTCTAGCGGGAGTAAAGTTTACGAGCAGTACTTC
TRBV29-1	-	-	TRBJ2-2	CSVNLAGELFF	TGCAGCGTAAACTTAGCCGGGGAGCTGTTTTTT
TRBV7-3	few	TRBD2	TRBJ2-3	CASSFLAGVTTDTQYF	TGTGCCAGCAGCTTCCTAGCGGGAGTTACCACAGATACGCAGTATTTT
TRBV6-5	-	-	TRBJ2-7	CASSFSGDPNEQYF	TGTGCCAGCAGTTTTAGCGGAGACCCCAACGAGCAGTACTTC
TRBV19	-	-	TRBJ1-5	CASSMGRNNQPQHF	TGTGCCAGTAGTATGGGCAGGAACAATCAGCCCCAGCATTTT
TRBV4-3	-	TRBD2	TRBJ2-1	CASSQDGRAYNEQFF	TGCGCCAGCAGCCAAGACGGGAGGGCCTACAATGAGCAGTTCTTC
TRBV30	once	-	TRBJ1-2	CAWSVQGARYGYTF	TGTGCCTGGAGTGTACAAGGGGCCCGATATGGCTACACCTTC
TRBV7-2	-	TRBD2	TRBJ2-3	CASSLARGVGGLATDTQYF	TGTGCCAGCAGCTTAGCGCGTGGTGTTGGGGGACTAGCGACAGATACGCAGTATTTT
TRBV6-2/TRBV6-3	-	-	TRBJ2-7	CASSSRSYEQYF	TGTGCCAGCAGTTCCCGCTCCTACGAGCAGTACTTC
TRBV19	-	-	TRBJ1-3	CASSIGQLSESGNTIYF	TGTGCCAGTAGTATAGGACAGTTATCTGAATCTGGAAACACCATATATTTT
TRBV12-3/TRBV12-4	-	-	TRBJ2-5	CASSLRQGETQYF	TGTGCCAGCAGTTTACGGCAGGGGGAGACCCAGTACTTC
TRBV24-1	-	-	TRBJ1-5	CATSGGRGNNQPQHF	TGTGCCACCAGTGGGGGCAGGGGCAACAATCAGCCCCAGCATTTT
TRBV28	-	-	TRBJ2-1	CASSFDGRRSGEQFF	TGTGCCAGCAGTTTTGATGGTCGAAGGAGTGGTGAGCAGTTCTTC
TRBV6-5	-	-	TRBJ1-2	CASSYGRIGYTF	TGTGCCAGCAGTTACGGGAGGATTGGCTACACCTTC
TRBV24-1	-	-	TRBJ2-3	CATSEELQGRGGGKQYF	TGTGCCACCAGTGAAGAATTACAGGGGCGGGGTGGGGGAAAGCAGTATTTT
TRBV11-2	-	-	TRBJ2-7	CASSRTTEYEQYF	TGTGCCAGCAGCCGCACGACAGAATACGAGCAGTACTTC
TRBV12-5	few	-	TRBJ1-2	CASARDGGYGYTF	TGTGCTAGTGCCCGGGACGGGGGCTATGGCTACACCTTC
TRBV7-8	-	-	TRBJ2-5	CASSSRGDSQETQYF	TGTGCCAGCAGCTCCAGGGGGGACAGTCAAGAGACCCAGTACTTC
TRBV19	-	TRBD2	TRBJ2-1	CASSMGAGGPPNEQFF	TGTGCCAGTAGTATGGGGGCGGGAGGGCCTCCCAATGAGCAGTTCTTC
TRBV28	-	-	TRBJ2-2	CASSLLGTYTGELFF	TGTGCCAGCAGTTTATTAGGGACATACACCGGGGAGCTGTTTTTT
TRBV25-1	-	-	TRBJ2-1	CASAVVFF	TGTGCCAGCGCAGTGGTGTTCTTC
TRBV5-1	-	TRBD1	TRBJ2-7	CASSPGQGAYVSYEQYF	TGCGCCAGCAGCCCGGGACAGGGGGCATATGTCTCCTACGAGCAGTACTTC
TRBV7-9	-	-	TRBJ2-7	CASSFEGGGNEQYF	TGTGCCAGCAGCTTTGAAGGGGGAGGGAATGAGCAGTACTTC
TRBV7-2	few	TRBD2	TRBJ2-2	CASSLRLAGGPGTGELFF	TGTGCCAGCAGCTTACGACTAGCGGGAGGGCCCGGCACCGGGGAGCTGTTTTTT
TRBV7-2	-	TRBD2	TRBJ2-7	CASSTVSGRAGEQYF	TGTGCCAGCAGCACCGTTAGCGGGAGGGCCGGCGAGCAGTACTTC
TRBV9	few	-	TRBJ1-5	CASSEGSTGSNQPQHF	TGTGCCAGCAGCGAGGGATCGACAGGAAGCAATCAGCCCCAGCATTTT
TRBV28	-	-	TRBJ1-1	CASLTQGFTEAFF	TGTGCCAGCCTTACACAGGGCTTCACTGAAGCTTTCTTT
TRBV4-1	-	TRBD1	TRBJ1-3	CASSLGQGRGSGNTIYF	TGCGCCAGCAGCCTAGGACAGGGACGCGGCTCTGGAAACACCATATATTTT
TRBV20-1	-	-	TRBJ2-4	CSAKRWGIQYF	TGCAGTGCTAAGCGGTGGGGCATTCAGTACTTC
TRBV6-5	-	TRBD1	TRBJ1-5	CASRSGQGGYQPQHF	TGTGCCAGCAGGTCCGGACAGGGGGGCTATCAGCCCCAGCATTTT
TRBV5-4	-	-	TRBJ2-3	CASSFGQDTQYF	TGTGCCAGCAGCTTTGGGCAAGATACGCAGTATTTT
TRBV4-1	-	TRBD2	TRBJ2-5	CASSQLSGPRETQYF	TGCGCCAGCAGCCAACTTAGCGGGCCTCGAGAGACCCAGTACTTC
TRBV27	-	-	TRBJ2-2	CASRDSQGSGELFF	TGTGCCAGCAGGGATTCTCAGGGATCCGGGGAGCTGTTTTTT
TRBV29-1	-	-	TRBJ2-4	CSATSGTKNIQYF	TGCAGCGCGACTAGTGGGACCAAAAACATTCAGTACTTC
TRBV7-3	few	-	TRBJ1-1	CASSLSGNTEAFF	TGTGCCAGCAGCTTATCGGGGAACACTGAAGCTTTCTTT
TRBV13	-	-	TRBJ1-4	CASSWRTTNEKLFF	TGTGCCAGCAGCTGGAGGACAACTAATGAAAAACTGTTTTTT
TRBV11-2	few	TRBD2	TRBJ2-5	CASSRGLAAPTGETQYF	TGTGCCAGCAGCCGCGGACTAGCGGCCCCGACGGGAGAGACCCAGTACTTC
TRBV7-2	-	TRBD1	TRBJ2-2	CASSFGTVNTGELFF	TGTGCCAGCAGCTTCGGGACAGTTAACACCGGGGAGCTGTTTTTT
TRBV11-1	-	TRBD2	TRBJ2-1	CASSWPGLAEDNEQFF	TGTGCCAGCAGCTGGCCGGGACTAGCGGAAGACAATGAGCAGTTCTTC
TRBV18	-	-	TRBJ2-3	CASSPFVSDTQYF	TGTGCCAGCTCACCATTCGTCTCGGATACGCAGTATTTT
TRBV4-2	-	TRBD2	TRBJ2-2	CASSQDHGRSGGELFF	TGTGCCAGCAGCCAAGATCACGGGAGGTCCGGCGGGGAGCTGTTTTTT
TRBV6-4	few	-	TRBJ2-3	CASSATDHSTDTQYF	TGTGCCAGCAGTGCGACAGACCATAGCACAGATACGCAGTATTTT
TRBV7-9	-	-	TRBJ1-1	CASGGRPTLEAFF	TGTGCCAGCGGAGGTAGGCCAACCCTTGAAGCTTTCTTT
TRBV5-8	-	TRBD1	TRBJ2-7	CASSSLLTGSAYEQYF	TGTGCCAGCAGCTCGCTACTGACAGGGAGTGCCTACGAGCAGTACTTC